The rows below give T cell receptor beta chains drawn from one sample of a study of spatial heterogeneity in lung cancer. TCRdb ran MiXCR on the 5' RACE reads and lists one entry per CDR3 protein. Counted here are over 90,000 distinct CDR3 sequences, 7.5% to 10% occurring once; the ten biggest clones make up 6.9%. The material sequenced was PBMCs, taken at surgery. These receptors originate from a male donor with early-stage non-small cell lung cancer. CDR3s include the opening cysteine and the closing phenylalanine or tryptophan. The D gene is left open where the match is weak. Not every row has a clone size; where given, it reads once, few, many or a size class.

J gene,clone size,D gene,V gene,CDR3 protein,CDR3 DNA
TRBJ1-6,many,TRBD1,TRBV5-1,CASSTGQGGNSPLHF,TGCGCCAGCAGCACTGGACAGGGGGGAAATTCACCCCTCCACTTT
TRBJ2-4,-,TRBD2,TRBV7-2,CASSLGVAGVSGKNIQYF,TGTGCCAGCAGCTTAGGAGTAGCGGGAGTCTCGGGCAAAAACATTCAGTACTTC
TRBJ2-5,many,-,TRBV2,CASGDPNRLETQYF,TGTGCCAGTGGTGACCCCAATAGGTTAGAGACCCAGTACTTC
TRBJ1-2,many,-,TRBV9,CASSVGQTFYGYTF,TGTGCCAGCAGCGTAGGGCAGACCTTCTATGGCTACACCTTC
TRBJ1-1,few,-,TRBV7-9,CASSLREGGVNTEAFF,TGTGCCAGCAGCTTACGGGAGGGAGGAGTGAACACTGAAGCTTTCTTT
TRBJ1-2,few,-,TRBV5-1,CASSLVPTGGYTF,TGCGCCAGCAGCTTGGTGCCAACCGGAGGCTACACCTTC
TRBJ2-1,few,-,TRBV6-1,CASSGLGNEQFF,TGTGCCAGCAGTGGCTTGGGGAATGAGCAGTTCTTC
TRBJ1-1,few,-,TRBV5-1,CASSPTTGNTEAFF,TGCGCCAGCAGCCCAACGACAGGGAACACTGAAGCTTTCTTT
TRBJ1-1,-,-,TRBV11-2,CASSPLRGRGNTEAFF,TGTGCCAGCAGCCCCCTCCGGGGGCGAGGGAACACTGAAGCTTTCTTT
TRBJ2-4,-,-,TRBV5-6,CASSLDSFERNIQYF,TGTGCCAGCAGCTTGGACAGCTTTGAGAGGAACATTCAGTACTTC
TRBJ2-7,many,TRBD2,TRBV3-1,CASSFSGRFLYEQYF,TGTGCCAGCAGTTTTAGCGGGAGATTCCTCTACGAGCAGTACTTC
TRBJ1-1,many,-,TRBV5-5,CASSLRWITEAFF,TGTGCCAGCAGCTTGCGATGGATCACTGAAGCTTTCTTT
TRBJ2-3,many,TRBD1,TRBV24-1,CATSDQPGQGGDTQYF,TGTGCCACCAGTGATCAGCCGGGACAGGGGGGAGATACGCAGTATTTT
TRBJ2-1,few,-,TRBV6-2/TRBV6-3,CASSTPYVGGRGRNEQFF,TGTGCCAGCAGCACCCCGTATGTAGGGGGAAGAGGGAGGAATGAGCAGTTCTTC
TRBJ2-7,-,-,TRBV27,CASSFQTGYEQYF,TGTGCCAGCAGTTTCCAGACTGGCTACGAGCAGTACTTC
TRBJ2-3,-,TRBD1,TRBV24-1,CATSARTGGARTDTQYF,TGTGCCACCAGTGCGCGGACAGGGGGCGCTCGAACAGATACGCAGTATTTT
TRBJ1-6,many,-,TRBV25-1,CATRTENNSPLHF,TGTGCCACCCGGACCGAGAATAATTCACCCCTCCACTTT
TRBJ2-7,many,TRBD1,TRBV7-8,CASSSKQGVDIFGQYF,TGTGCCAGCAGTTCCAAACAGGGGGTAGATATTTTTGGGCAGTACTTC
TRBJ1-1,few,TRBD1,TRBV5-5,CASSPGDRGGTEAFF,TGTGCCAGCAGCCCGGGGGACAGGGGAGGCACTGAAGCTTTCTTT
TRBJ2-4,-,-,TRBV5-6,CASSVDKLGVKNIQYF,TGTGCCAGCAGCGTGGACAAGCTAGGGGTTAAAAACATTCAGTACTTC
TRBJ1-1,few,TRBD1,TRBV28,CASSLRQGYEAFF,TGTGCCAGCAGTTTAAGACAGGGCTATGAAGCTTTCTTT
TRBJ2-3,many,-,TRBV29-1,CSVLDPDTDTQYF,TGCAGCGTTCTGGACCCAGACACAGATACGCAGTATTTT